The 17 T cell receptor beta chains in this list originate from one sample, sequenced in a study of OX40 agonist ivuxolimab in advanced cancers. The table came from immunoSEQ multiplex PCR; TCRdb's copy has only in-frame clones and leaves some out. The sample yields fewer than 65,000 clones, more than 65% seen once. The source was CD4+ or CD8+ T cells sorted from blood, collected in a trial of the OX40 agonist ivuxolimab. The receptors shown here come from an adult with an advanced solid tumor such as melanoma, head and neck, liver or kidney cancer.

V is TRBV2 and J is TRBJ2-7, with a possible D match to TRBD2 (5 bases). The CDR3 runs to 14 residues. From germline, CDR1 is SNHLY and CDR2 FYNNEI. Trimming took off 6 bases at V and 2 bases at J, with 14 bases between the two ends. The CDR3 protein is CASRGNAGAYEQYF. CDR3 nucleotide sequence: TGTGCCAGCAGGGGGAATGCCGGGGCCTACGAGCAGTACTTC.

The DNA of the CDR3 is TGTGCCAGCAACCAGGGACAGGGGGCCCGCACAGATACGCAGTATTTT. This gives the protein CASNQGQGARTDTQYF. The rearrangement uses TRBV7-9 and TRBJ2-3; 12 nucleotides line up with TRBD1. J gave up 1 base and V 7 bases, and 6 bases lay outside the gene matches. The CDR3 is 16 amino acids. CDR1 and CDR2 (germline): SEHNR, FQNEAQ (reference sequence).

This clone was observed a few times. The gene calls are TRBV4-1 and TRBJ2-7, with 8 bases that match TRBD2. Germline CDR1 and CDR2: MGHRA and YSYEKL. The CDR3 is 15 residues long. The trim removed 4 bases at V and 9 bases at J, leaving 14 bases unmatched. The CDR3 nucleotides read TGCGCCAGCAGCCCATCAGCCTTGTCTGGGACTAGGCAGTACTTC. It encodes CASSPSALSGTRQYF.

This chain links TRBV6-6 with TRBJ2-3; 8 positions match TRBD2. The CDR3 covers 16 residues. After removal of 2 bases from V and 1 base from J, the junction contained 5 bases not matched to a gene. Germline CDR1 is MNHNY and CDR2 is SVGAGI (reference sequence). The CDR3 reads CASSYTGRGGTDTQYF. CDR3 DNA sequence: TGTGCCAGCAGTTACACGGGGCGGGGGGGCACAGATACGCAGTATTTT.

The V call is TRBV4-1, the J call TRBJ2-5, with 8 bases lining up with TRBD2. The end of the DNA aligns better with TRBJ2-7, so the J call may be wrong. The CDR3 extends over 15 amino acids. The germline V gene has CDR1 MGHRA and CDR2 YSYEKL. CDR3 region: CASSQDTGGNYEQYF. CDR3 DNA: TGCGCCAGCAGCCAAGATACGGGGGGGAATTACGAGCAGTACTTC.

This clone has only one observation. J is TRBJ2-5 and V is TRBV6-5, with 7 bases fitting TRBD1. This CDR3 is 14 amino acids long. The germline V gene encodes CDR1 MNHEY and CDR2 SVGAGI. J gave up 2 bases and V 7 bases, and 7 bases lay outside the gene matches. The CDR3 reads CASKLDRAQETQYF. CDR3 sequence (DNA): TGTGCCAGCAAGTTAGACAGGGCTCAAGAGACCCAGTACTTC.

J is TRBJ2-5 and V is TRBV30; 10 bases line up with TRBD2. The trim removed 2 bases at V and 4 bases at J, leaving 7 bases unmatched. Germline V gene data show CDR1 as GTSNPN and CDR2 as SVGIG (reference sequence). The CDR3 contains 15 residues. CDR3 region: CAWSFGTSVGETQYF. Here the CDR3 DNA reads TGTGCCTGGAGTTTTGGGACTAGCGTAGGAGAGACCCAGTACTTC.

This chain links TRBV6-6 with TRBJ1-2; D is ambiguous. Germline loops: CDR1 MNHNY, CDR2 SVGAGI (reference sequence). The CDR3 consists of 13 residues. Trimming pared 0 bases from V and 7 bases from J, leaving 9 bases between. The CDR3 loop is CASSYSRTGGYTF. Here the CDR3 DNA reads TGTGCCAGCAGTTACTCCCGTACTGGTGGCTACACCTTC.

The chain employs TRBV6-6 and TRBJ2-3; 8 nucleotides match TRBD2. CDR3 length equals 15 residues. Trimming at V came to 2 bases and at J to 2 bases, leaving 3 bases not matched to a gene. Germline loops: CDR1 MNHNY, CDR2 SVGAGI (reference sequence). CDR3 in amino acids: CASSYGSGTTDTQYF. In DNA, the CDR3 is TGTGCCAGCAGTTACGGTAGCGGGACCACAGATACGCAGTATTTT.

The chain links TRBV6-1 to TRBJ2-7; 7 nucleotides agree with TRBD2. The CDR3 is made up of 15 amino acids. Germline CDR1 is MNHNS and CDR2 is SASEGT. J gave up 1 base and V 3 bases, and 6 bases lay outside the gene matches. The CDR3 DNA reads TGTGCCAGCAGTGAGGGGCGGGAGCGTTCCTACGAGCAGTACTTC. It specifies CASSEGRERSYEQYF.

This clone turned up a few times. J is TRBJ1-5 and V is TRBV27, with a possible D match to TRBD1 (5 bases). CDR3 length equals 17 residues. V was pared by 3 bases and J by 2 bases, with 17 bases between. Germline assignment: CDR1 MNHEY and CDR2 SMNVEV (reference sequence). CDR3 nucleotides: TGTGCCAGCAGTTTGGGGTGGGGGGGAAACGGCAATCAGCCCCAGCATTTT. It translates to CASSLGWGGNGNQPQHF.

This chain connects TRBV12-5 to TRBJ2-1; 7 positions agree with TRBD2. Germline V gene sequence: CDR1 LGHNT, CDR2 FRNRAP. Trimming cost V 4 bases and J 4 bases; bases outside gene matches: 7. The CDR3 spans 15 residues. In DNA form, the CDR3 reads TGTGCTAGTGGTTCCCGGGACTACCTTTACAATGAGCAGTTCTTC. Translated: CASGSRDYLYNEQFF.

The gene calls are TRBV18 and TRBJ2-2; no firm D call. The CDR3 totals 15 residues. CDR1 is KGHSH, CDR2 LQKENI, per germline. V lost 3 bases and J 0 bases, leaving 8 bases between the germline ends. The chain's CDR3 is CASSPERANTGELFF. The CDR3 DNA is TGTGCCAGCTCACCCGAAAGGGCGAACACCGGGGAGCTGTTTTTT.

This clone has just a few counts. The rearrangement joins TRBV7-2 to TRBJ1-1, with D perhaps matching TRBD1 (5 bases). Germline V gives CDR1 SGHTA, CDR2 FQGNSA. Trimming removed 5 bases at V and 0 bases at J, with 13 bases between. The CDR3 loop spans 15 amino acids. The CDR3 loop is CASSIPGRLNTEAFF. CDR3 coding DNA: TGTGCCAGCAGCATACCGGGACGCTTGAACACTGAAGCTTTCTTT.

This chain joins TRBV27 and TRBJ2-7, with D possibly being TRBD1 (5 bases). There are 14 residues in the CDR3. Trimming left V 4 bases short and J 4 bases short, with 14 bases between. In germline, CDR1 is MNHEY, CDR2 SMNVEV (reference sequence). The CDR3 loop is CASSYSGHRYEQYF. CDR3 nucleotides: TGTGCCAGCAGTTATTCAGGGCACCGATACGAGCAGTACTTC.

The chain couples TRBV9 to TRBJ1-2; 7 bases map to TRBD1. The CDR3 is made up of 15 amino acids. Per germline, CDR1 SGDLS and CDR2 YYNGEE. V lost 4 bases to trimming and J lost 9 bases; unmatched junction nucleotides: 15. CDR3 region: CASSPSGGGESRYTF. The CDR3 DNA sequence: TGTGCCAGCAGCCCCTCGGGAGGGGGCGAGTCCCGCTACACCTTC.

This chain joins TRBV2 and TRBJ1-6; a possible D gene is TRBD1 (6 bases). V was pared by 5 bases and J by 7 bases, with 15 bases between. CDR1 SNHLY and CDR2 FYNNEI come from the germline V gene. The CDR3 loop spans 15 amino acids. The CDR3 sequence is CASSTDSGGNSPLHF. In DNA form, the CDR3 reads TGTGCCAGCAGTACCGACAGCGGGGGCAATTCACCCCTCCACTTT.